This T cell receptor (beta chain) was sequenced in a study of Ad26.COV2.S vaccination and SARS-CoV-2 variants (dated by TCRdb to 2020 to 2022). About the investigation overall: Donors in the vaccine arm were drawn from COV1001, a multicentre, randomized, double-blind, placebo-controlled phase I-IIa trial testing Ad26.COV2.S in healthy adults. The TCR-sequenced set comprised around 30 samples: some 20 Ad26.COV2.S vaccine recipients, 5 placebo recipients and 8 SARS-CoV-2 convalescent individuals. Ad26.COV2.S was administered intramuscularly at 5 x 10^10 or 1 x 10^11 viral particles, either as a single shot or as two shots given 56 days apart. Throughout the experiments and outcome assessment, investigators stayed blinded to trial group allocation. Sequencing of the TCRbeta repertoire served to evaluate the specificity and breadth of SARS-CoV-2-reactive T cell receptors following Ad26.COV2.S vaccination. Trial participants were randomized into five groups of five, in which low-dose or high-dose Ad26.COV2.S was given once or twice, or placebo was given on both occasions.

CDR1 and CDR2 are drawn from the germline V gene: SGHTA, FQGNSA. Taken from cysteine to phenylalanine, the CDR3 has 14 residues. The CDR3 DNA has 42 bases and is translated from base 1. The trim is 7 bases for V and 2 bases for J, with a gap of 12 bases between the germline ends. Taken with the paper, the label for treatment or condition translates to: roughly 20 received Ad26.COV2.S at low or high dose, single or two shots; about 5 received placebo; per-sample allocation not given. For vaccine and placebo recipients, repertoires were sequenced using samples collected on day 63 after the first injection. Between 29 July and 7 August 2020, Cohort 1b enrolled 25 adults aged 18-55 years at one site in Boston, USA. Ad26.COV2.S was a replication-incompetent adenovirus type 26 vector that expressed a prefusion-stabilized SARS-CoV-2 spike protein derived from the original Wuhan strain. This clone appeared once. Its target antigen remains unknown. There are no base qualities to consult, and no much larger clone falls within one base.

Beyond this particular receptor, the publication reports: The authors noted that total T cell responses may have been underestimated by the TCR breadth and depth analyses. Higher spike-specific TCR breadth was observed in Ad26.COV2.S recipients than in placebo recipients (P = 0.0014). The study was not powered to compare responses between vaccine doses or regimens. After vaccination, spike-specific CD8+ and CD4+ T cell responses were reported to show substantial breadth. Comparable non-spike TCR breadth was observed between vaccine and placebo recipients, consistent with only spike being contained in the vaccine.

The immunoSEQ Assay was the method used to sequence TCRbeta CDR3 regions. After extraction, genomic DNA underwent amplification by bias-controlled multiplex PCR, followed by high-throughput sequencing. In the source study's methods: To quantify the absolute abundance of each unique TCRbeta CDR3 region, sequences were collapsed and filtered. T cell fraction was estimated by normalizing TCRbeta template counts to usable DNA, with usable DNA measured through amplification of reference genes found in all nucleated cells. Repertoire TCRs were annotated as SARS-CoV-2-specific by exact matching of V gene, CDR3 amino acid sequence and J gene to a known reactive TCR set. The reference SARS-CoV-2 TCR set came from MIRA and was filtered for enrichment in COVID-19-positive ImmuneCODE repertoires, removing public or cross-reactive TCRs. Drawing on the MIRA antigens, annotated TCRs were analysed further at the level of specific ORF or position within ORF. Depth was the summed frequency of annotated unique rearrangements, while breadth was defined as annotated unique rearrangements over total unique productive rearrangements. Two-sided Wilcoxon rank-sum tests were used to compare TCR breadth between groups. TCRdb took over this immuneACCESS table, retaining in-frame rearrangements with V and J assigned. Such tables are incomplete; in checked studies, under half of the missing clones stem from an unresolved V gene, and the remainder is unexplained. That table gives V, J and clone size, and the DNA gave D and trimming. Across this sample there are over 300,000 clones, with about four fifths seen only once. About 8% of the sample belongs to the ten largest clones.

The sequence is built from TRBV7-2 and TRBJ1-5; TRBD1 is a weak D gene call, 5 bases matching. The sequence derives from a person aged 18-65 years who received the Ad26.COV2.S COVID-19 vaccine or a placebo. Here the sequenced sample was peripheral blood, taken in a trial of Ad26.COV2.S vaccine versus placebo. The DNA reads TGTGCCAGCACCGAAAGCAGGGGCAATCAGCCCCAGCATTTT. Translated, it reads CASTESRGNQPQHF.